These T cell receptor beta chains were read from a single sample in a study of identical twins. Via MiXCR, TCRdb re-called the 5' RACE reads, giving one row per CDR3 protein. This table has 550,000 to 800,000 distinct CDR3 sequences, just over 7% appearing once. These data are also associated with another study on yellow fever vaccine responses in identical twins.

The material sequenced was PBMCs. The receptors come from a woman aged 18-35 years in good health. Both conserved end residues are part of each CDR3. A D gene is named only where the DNA matches it firmly. Size tells how often a clone was seen (once, few, many) or the class of an expanded clone, and some rows leave it out.

j_call	clone_size	v_call	d_call	cdr3_aa	cdr3_nt
TRBJ2-1	few	TRBV12-3/TRBV12-4	.	CASSFLEGEQFF	TGTGCCAGCAGTTTTTTGGAGGGTGAGCAGTTCTTC
TRBJ1-1	many	TRBV7-9	.	CASSFRKRGDTEAFF	TGTGCCAGCAGCTTCCGGAAGAGGGGAGACACTGAAGCTTTCTTT
TRBJ2-3	few	TRBV20-1	.	CSAWDIDTDTQYF	TGCAGTGCCTGGGACATCGACACAGATACGCAGTATTTT
TRBJ2-1	many	TRBV28	TRBD2	CASSDSSGSDSSYNEQFF	TGTGCCAGCAGTGACTCTAGCGGGAGCGACAGCTCCTACAATGAGCAGTTCTTC
TRBJ2-2	.	TRBV7-2	TRBD2	CASSLLAGGPGGELFF	TGTGCCAGCAGCTTACTAGCGGGGGGGCCTGGCGGGGAGCTGTTTTTT
TRBJ2-2	.	TRBV12-3/TRBV12-4	.	CASSLGVGHSNTGELFF	TGTGCCAGCAGTTTAGGGGTGGGACACTCGAACACCGGGGAGCTGTTTTTT
TRBJ2-3	few	TRBV4-1	.	CASSQDIIRWDTQYF	TGCGCCAGCAGCCAAGATATAATACGCTGGGATACGCAGTATTTT
TRBJ2-1	.	TRBV15	TRBD2	CATSRALAGTNEQFF	TGTGCCACCAGCAGAGCACTAGCGGGAACTAATGAGCAGTTCTTC
TRBJ2-2	few	TRBV5-1	.	CASSFSGTKNTGELFF	TGCGCCAGCAGCTTCTCGGGGACGAAGAACACCGGGGAGCTGTTTTTT
TRBJ2-1	few	TRBV7-9	TRBD2	CASSPTSGRAYNEQFF	TGTGCCAGCAGCCCAACGTCCGGGAGGGCTTACAATGAGCAGTTCTTC
TRBJ1-5	.	TRBV18	.	CASSPTPRTANQPQHF	TGTGCCAGCTCACCGACACCGCGGACAGCCAATCAGCCCCAGCATTTT
TRBJ1-2	many	TRBV7-2	TRBD1	CASRDGTGDYGYTF	TGTGCCAGCAGAGATGGGACAGGGGACTATGGCTACACCTTC
TRBJ2-2	many	TRBV5-1	.	CASSLAFERWELFF	TGCGCCAGCAGCTTGGCCTTTGAGCGTTGGGAGCTGTTTTTT
TRBJ2-1	few	TRBV5-1	TRBD2	CASTWGGDYNEQFF	TGCGCCAGCACCTGGGGGGGAGATTACAATGAGCAGTTCTTC
TRBJ1-1	many	TRBV4-1	TRBD1	CASSLGQGETEAFF	TGCGCCAGCAGCCTGGGACAGGGGGAGACTGAAGCTTTCTTT
TRBJ2-1	.	TRBV7-9	TRBD2	CASSPGLAEEKQFF	TGTGCCAGCAGCCCAGGACTAGCGGAAGAGAAGCAGTTCTTC
TRBJ2-5	.	TRBV12-3/TRBV12-4	TRBD1	CASSMGTGQETQYF	TGTGCCAGCAGTATGGGGACAGGGCAAGAGACCCAGTACTTC
TRBJ2-2	.	TRBV20-1	.	CSAIPQTTPRELFF	TGCAGTGCTATACCACAGACGACTCCCCGGGAGCTGTTTTTT
TRBJ2-7	.	TRBV27	.	CASSPRALGLSYEQYF	TGTGCCAGCAGTCCTAGGGCCCTGGGACTTTCCTACGAGCAGTACTTC
TRBJ2-3	many	TRBV2	TRBD2	CASSVSGGTDTQYF	TGTGCCAGCAGTGTTAGCGGGGGCACAGATACGCAGTATTTT
TRBJ1-1	.	TRBV20-1	.	CSARGVGSSMNTEAFF	TGCAGTGCTAGAGGTGTGGGTTCCTCAATGAACACTGAAGCTTTCTTT
TRBJ2-5	.	TRBV15	TRBD2	CATSSEAGQETQYF	TGTGCCACCAGCTCAGAAGCGGGGCAAGAGACCCAGTACTTC
TRBJ1-5	many	TRBV3-1	.	CASSQSGQPQHF	TGTGCCAGCAGCCAGTCGGGTCAGCCCCAGCATTTT
TRBJ2-5	few	TRBV5-1	.	CASRTRPRSDQETQYF	TGCGCCAGCAGAACCCGGCCAAGGTCAGACCAAGAGACCCAGTACTTC
TRBJ2-7	many	TRBV29-1	.	CSVDVPGVSEQYF	TGCAGCGTTGACGTCCCAGGGGTTTCCGAGCAGTACTTC
TRBJ2-5	many	TRBV12-3/TRBV12-4	TRBD2	CASSLRASGGETQYF	TGTGCCAGCAGTTTACGGGCTAGCGGGGGAGAGACCCAGTACTTC
TRBJ2-3	many	TRBV29-1	.	CSVVPGHSDTQYF	TGCAGCGTTGTCCCGGGACACTCAGATACGCAGTATTTT
TRBJ2-7	many	TRBV2	.	CASSEAPGDGYEQYF	TGTGCCAGCAGTGAAGCGCCGGGTGACGGCTACGAGCAGTACTTC
TRBJ2-7	few	TRBV27	TRBD1	CASSFSGTGEYEQYF	TGTGCCAGCAGTTTCTCCGGGACAGGGGAGTACGAGCAGTACTTC
TRBJ2-5	few	TRBV12-3/TRBV12-4	TRBD1	CASGAIDRAETQYF	TGTGCCAGCGGGGCAATAGACAGGGCAGAGACCCAGTACTTC
TRBJ2-2	.	TRBV20-1	TRBD2	CSARSGTSGSITGELFF	TGCAGTGCTAGAAGCGGGACTAGCGGGAGTATCACCGGGGAGCTGTTTTTT
TRBJ1-4	.	TRBV6-5	.	CASSYVEKLFF	TGTGCCAGCAGTTACGTTGAAAAACTGTTTTTT
TRBJ2-5	many	TRBV27	.	CASSLFALETQYF	TGTGCCAGCAGTTTATTCGCCCTGGAGACCCAGTACTTC
TRBJ2-1	few	TRBV11-2	.	CASSGPNGDEQFF	TGTGCCAGCAGTGGCCCCAATGGCGATGAGCAGTTCTTC
TRBJ2-1	.	TRBV28	.	CASRNRDSVYNEQFF	TGTGCCAGCAGGAACCGGGACTCGGTCTACAATGAGCAGTTCTTC
TRBJ2-1	many	TRBV4-1	.	CASSQVFGGDTYNEQFF	TGCGCCAGCAGCCAAGTATTTGGAGGGGACACCTACAATGAGCAGTTCTTC
TRBJ2-5	few	TRBV2	TRBD1	CASIPTGGETQYF	TGTGCCAGCATTCCGACAGGGGGAGAGACCCAGTACTTC
TRBJ2-7	many	TRBV6-5	.	CASSYRPFDEQYF	TGTGCCAGCAGTTACCGTCCGTTTGACGAGCAGTACTTC
TRBJ1-6	few	TRBV12-3/TRBV12-4	.	CASTLGVGPLHF	TGTGCCAGCACCCTAGGGGTTGGACCCCTCCACTTT
TRBJ1-5	.	TRBV12-3/TRBV12-4	TRBD1	CASSLRDRTDAGNQPQHF	TGTGCCAGCAGCCTCCGGGACAGAACCGACGCGGGCAATCAGCCCCAGCATTTT
TRBJ2-1	.	TRBV7-6	TRBD2	CASSWTLAGGGNEQFF	TGTGCCAGCAGCTGGACTTTAGCGGGGGGAGGTAATGAGCAGTTCTTC
TRBJ2-3	few	TRBV20-1	TRBD2	CSARVLAGGWDTQYF	TGCAGTGCTAGAGTTCTAGCGGGAGGGTGGGATACGCAGTATTTT